This T cell receptor (beta chain) was obtained from a study of cytomegalovirus exposure and HLA in healthy donors. Regarding the study as a whole: Rarity marked most TCR sequences, yet some public TCRs occurred in many donors. Confirmation was obtained in vitro that a few CMV-associated chains are specific for CMV antigens.

A multiplex PCR was run with 60 Vbeta primers and 13 Jbeta primers. TCRdb's copy holds only in-frame clones and misses some; the assay was immunoSEQ multiplex PCR. The sample consists of about 140,000 clones, 60% to 85% of them appearing once. CDR3 length: 14 amino acids. In germline, CDR1 is SGHVS, CDR2 FNYEAQ. This clone was picked up one time. Its antigen is unknown. The junction differs from germline at one of its ends, possibly a read error. Additional DNA sequences in this sample encode the identical CDR3. The sample consisted of PBMCs. This sequence joins TRBV7-6 and TRBJ2-7, with a tentative D call TRBD2 (5 bases). The TCR comes from a young man in good health and CMV-seronegative. The chain's CDR3 is CASSHAGTFYEQYF. For the CDR3, the DNA is TGCGCCAGCAGCCATGCGGGCACATTCTACGAGCAGTACTTC.